A selection of T cell receptor beta chains follows, all from one sample in a study of blood T cell repertoires in COVID-19. Libraries were prepared by immunoSEQ multiplex PCR; TCRdb keeps only in-frame clonotypes and omits some of them. The table lists some 200,000 clones, roughly 94% of them singletons. Sequencing used peripheral blood. These receptors were obtained from a man younger than 40 with COVID-19, enrolled during active disease. CDR3s include the opening cysteine and the closing phenylalanine or tryptophan. The order of the fields is D gene, V gene, J gene, clone size, CDR3 DNA, CDR3 protein. D genes are given only for firm matches. Size tells how often a clone was seen (once, few, many) or the class of an expanded clone, and some rows leave it out.

-	TRBV30	TRBJ2-5	-	TGTGCCTGGAGTGTACTGGCGGGTGAAGAGACCCAGTACTTC	CAWSVLAGEETQYF
-	TRBV2	TRBJ1-2	once	TGTGCCAGCAGACAACAAACAGGTGGCTATGGCTACACCTTC	CASRQQTGGYGYTF
-	TRBV6-6	TRBJ1-5	once	TGTGCCAGCAGTTACGCGTGGGGGGGCGGGCAGCCCCAGCATTTT	CASSYAWGGGQPQHF
TRBD1	TRBV2	TRBJ1-2	-	TGTGCCAGCAATCCGACAGGGGGTAACGGCTACACCTTC	CASNPTGGNGYTF
TRBD1	TRBV9	TRBJ1-3	-	TGTGCCAGCAGCGTAGACAGGGGGGCGGGAAACACCATATATTTT	CASSVDRGAGNTIYF
TRBD1	TRBV19	TRBJ1-6	once	TGTGCCAGTAGTATGGATGGGACAGGGCTCCATCGGAATAATTCACCCCTCCACTTT	CASSMDGTGLHRNNSPLHF
TRBD1	TRBV9	TRBJ2-7	-	TGTGCCAGCAACAGGGGCAGAATTGGGAACGAGCAGTACTTC	CASNRGRIGNEQYF
-	TRBV13	TRBJ2-3	-	TGTGCCAGCAGCCAGGGAGATACGCAGTATTTT	CASSQGDTQYF
TRBD1	TRBV6-1	TRBJ2-2	-	TGTGCCAGCAGTGATGACAGGGGCTCGTCAGCGGAGCTGTTTTTT	CASSDDRGSSAELFF
TRBD1	TRBV4-2	TRBJ1-5	-	TGTGCCAGCAGCCAGCAGGGGGCCCGTGATCAGCCCCAGCATTTT	CASSQQGARDQPQHF
-	TRBV29-1	TRBJ1-5	few	TGCAGCGTCCGAAACGGGGGGGGTCAGCCCCAGCATTTT	CSVRNGGGQPQHF
TRBD1	TRBV9	TRBJ1-2	-	TGTGCCAGCAGCGTAGGGGAACAGGGGGTGCGTGGCTACACCTTC	CASSVGEQGVRGYTF
TRBD2	TRBV4-2	TRBJ2-1	once	TGTGCCAGCAGCCAAGAAACTAGCGGGGTAGGTTACAATGAGCAGTTCTTC	CASSQETSGVGYNEQFF
TRBD1	TRBV2	TRBJ1-2	-	TGTGCCAGCAGCCAGACAGGGGGTGACTATGGCTACACCTTC	CASSQTGGDYGYTF
TRBD2	TRBV11-3	TRBJ2-1	-	TGTGCCAGCAGCCAGCGGGGGGAGTACAACAATGAGCAGTTCTTC	CASSQRGEYNNEQFF
-	TRBV6-1	TRBJ1-5	-	TGTGCCAGCAGTGAAGGGGCCAATCAGCCCCAGCATTTT	CASSEGANQPQHF
-	TRBV19	TRBJ1-2	-	TGTGCCAGTAGTATGAGGCCGGTCTATGGCTACACCTTC	CASSMRPVYGYTF
-	TRBV7-9	TRBJ1-1	-	TGTGCCAGCTCCCTAGGAGGGGGGGGCGCTGGCCGGGCTTTCTTT	CASSLGGGGAGRAFF
-	TRBV5-1	TRBJ1-1	-	TGCGCCAGCAGCTTGAGGGGAGGCGACACTGAAGCTTTCTTT	CASSLRGGDTEAFF
TRBD2	TRBV7-3	TRBJ2-1	-	TGTGCCAGCAGCTTAAACCTCCCTAGCGGGGCCTACAATGAGCAGTTCTTC	CASSLNLPSGAYNEQFF
-	TRBV7-3	TRBJ2-1	-	TGTGCCAGCAGCTTAAATTCGGGTTGGGAGTTCAATGAGCAGTTCTTC	CASSLNSGWEFNEQFF
TRBD1	TRBV6-5	TRBJ2-1	few	TGTGCCAGCAGCGACAGGGTTACTGAGCAGTTCTTC	CASSDRVTEQFF
-	TRBV4-1	TRBJ1-1	-	TGCGCCAGCAGCCAACTTCTAGACACTGAAGCTTTCTTT	CASSQLLDTEAFF
TRBD1	TRBV5-4	TRBJ1-6	-	TGTGCCAGCAAAGAGACAGGGGATAATTCACCCCTCCACTTT	CASKETGDNSPLHF
-	TRBV7-6	TRBJ2-5	-	TGTGCCAGCAGCTTAGCGGGGGGGCCTAGTGAGACCCAGTACTTC	CASSLAGGPSETQYF